The rows below give T cell receptor beta chains drawn from one sample of a study of T cell changes during pregnancy in multiple sclerosis. The repertoire was sequenced with immunoSEQ multiplex PCR; TCRdb's copy has only in-frame clones and lacks some. In the table there are nearly 60,000 clones, about 90% of which are singletons. This sample comprised CD4+ T cells from peripheral blood mononuclear cells, obtained after pregnancy. The receptors were gathered from a female donor in good health, enrolled as a control in a pregnancy study. Both conserved end residues are part of each CDR3.

v_call: TRBV5-7; cdr3_aa: CASRHLWTRNKNIQYF
v_call: TRBV21-1; cdr3_aa: CASTFSFF
v_call: TRBV10-3; cdr3_aa: CAISSQSATNEKLFF
v_call: TRBV19; cdr3_aa: CASSLPTVYNEQFF
v_call: TRBV5-1; cdr3_aa: CASSFQGARGTDTQYF
v_call: TRBV2; cdr3_aa: CASARDGGPYGYTF
v_call: TRBV30; cdr3_aa: CAWSADRGVGQPQHF
v_call: TRBV7-2; cdr3_aa: CASSLMTSFYEQYF
v_call: TRBV11-2; cdr3_aa: CASSLSLTGTYEQYF
v_call: TRBV4-3; cdr3_aa: CASSQELLSTGGRTDTQYF
v_call: TRBV30; cdr3_aa: CAWSPPRLNEQFF
v_call: TRBV19; cdr3_aa: CASKMRDTQYF
v_call: TRBV25-1; cdr3_aa: CASSGQIEAFF
v_call: TRBV4-2; cdr3_aa: CASSLDRGTDTQYF
v_call: TRBV27; cdr3_aa: CASSPSDRLGYGYTF
v_call: TRBV5-6; cdr3_aa: CASSWTGPNTGELFF
v_call: TRBV2; cdr3_aa: CASRNDGNEAFF
v_call: TRBV7-9; cdr3_aa: CASSTRDRVYHEQFF
v_call: TRBV5-4; cdr3_aa: CASSLARTSGAYEQYF
v_call: TRBV27; cdr3_aa: CASSLFGGRGYTF
v_call: TRBV7-8; cdr3_aa: CASSQDREGIQYF
v_call: TRBV7-3; cdr3_aa: CASSQRGPYEQYF
v_call: TRBV19; cdr3_aa: CASKRRSGNTIYF
v_call: TRBV5-1; cdr3_aa: CASSWGQGYNSPLHF
v_call: TRBV18; cdr3_aa: CASSPHHAAPTEAFF